This TCR beta chain was documented in a study of beta chain features in type 1 diabetes. The wider study: Healthy donors and patients showed comparable age, gender and cell yields. Study-wide results and limits: Patients with type 1 diabetes carried fewer insertions and had more deletions at their VDJ junctions. Shortening that was moderate but significant affected the TCRB CDR3s of Type 1 diabetes patients in all four CD4+ subsets. HLA effects on TCRB rearrangement stayed unresolved here.

cDNA synthesis used the whole RNA isolate, giving expressed TCRB sequences. Repertoires were generated with immunoSEQ multiplex PCR, while TCRdb's copy carries only in-frame clones and drops some. The repertoire holds hundreds of thousands of clones, with 10% to 15% as singletons. This clone has just a few counts. The antigen remains unidentified. CDR1 and CDR2 from the germline V gene are SGHRS and YFSETQ. The CDR3 is made up of 13 amino acids. The V and J ends lost 1 base and 8 bases respectively, with 12 bases between them. The chain has TRBV5-1 and TRBJ1-1; possibly TRBD1 for D (5 bases). The sample comprised naive CD4+ T cells from blood. This TCR was sampled from a woman in her late teens or twenties with type 1 diabetes. The CDR3 DNA is TGCGCCAGCAGCTTGCCCTGGGGCACCGAAGCTTTCTTT. Its translation is CASSLPWGTEAFF. Full variable domain (rest looked up from reference TRBV5-1 and TRBJ1-1): KAGVTQTPRYLIKTRGQQVTLSCSPISGHRSVSWYQQTPGQGLQFLFEYFSETQRNKGNFPGRFSGRQFSNSRSEMNVSTLELGDSALYLCASSLPWGTEAFFGQGTRLTVV.